Described below is a single TCR beta chain sequence and its context. As originally analysed: By means of reference gene primer amplification, nucleated cell counts were estimated. Sequencing was performed with immunoSEQ multiplex PCR; in TCRdb, only in-frame clones are kept and a portion is missing. That table supplies the V and J calls and clone size; D and trimming were determined from the DNA. The sample contains 150,000 to 200,000 clones, 75% to 95% of which appear only once. This record belongs to a study of blood T cell repertoires in COVID-19. Background on the study: From the United States, Italy and Spain came samples of acute and convalescent COVID-19. Sources were T cells, B-cell-depleted T cells, or PBMCs; the material itself was cDNA or gDNA.

This CDR3 is built from 13 residues. The germline V and J ends were trimmed by 4 bases and 5 bases, with 12 bases remaining between them. Germline assignment: CDR1 SGHNT and CDR2 YYREEE (reference sequence). The receptor's source is a man aged 50 to 60 with acute or convalescent COVID-19. This chain joins TRBV5-4 and TRBJ2-5; a possible D gene is TRBD2 (7 bases). Input material: peripheral blood. CDR3 sequence (DNA): TGTGCCAGCAGCCAAGGGGGGGCGGAGACCCAGTACTTC. It yields the protein CASSQGGAETQYF. The complete variable domain, with remaining parts taken from reference TRBV5-4 and TRBJ2-5, reads ETGVTQSPTHLIKTRGQQVTLRCSSQSGHNTVSWYQQALGQGPQFIFQYYREEENGRGNFPPRFSGLQFPNYSSELNVNALELDDSALYLCASSQGGAETQYFGPGTRLLVL.